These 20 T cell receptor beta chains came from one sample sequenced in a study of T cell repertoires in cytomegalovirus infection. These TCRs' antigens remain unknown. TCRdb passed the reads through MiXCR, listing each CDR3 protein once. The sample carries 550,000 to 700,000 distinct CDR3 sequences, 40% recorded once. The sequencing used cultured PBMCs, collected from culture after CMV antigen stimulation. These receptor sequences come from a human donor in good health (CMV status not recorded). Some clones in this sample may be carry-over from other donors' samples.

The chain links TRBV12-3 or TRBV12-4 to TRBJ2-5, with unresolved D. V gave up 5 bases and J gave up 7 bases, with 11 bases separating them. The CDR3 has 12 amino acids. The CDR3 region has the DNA TGTGCCAGCAGTACCCACCCGGGGACCCAGTACTTC. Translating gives CASSTHPGTQYF.

The CDR3 sequence: CASSRDDRYYGYTF. The CDR3 DNA reads as TGTGCCAGCAGCCGAGATGACAGATACTATGGCTACACCTTC. The J gene is TRBJ1-2, the V gene TRBV7-2; D possibly corresponds to TRBD1 (5 bases). The CDR3 totals 14 residues. Trimming cost V 5 bases and J 3 bases, with 13 bases left between them. Germline-derived CDR1 and CDR2 are SGHTA and FQGNSA.

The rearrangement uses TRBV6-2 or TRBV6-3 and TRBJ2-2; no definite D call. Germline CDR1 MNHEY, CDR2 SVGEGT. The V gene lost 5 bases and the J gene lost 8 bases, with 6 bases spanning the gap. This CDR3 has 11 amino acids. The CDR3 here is CASSRSGELFF. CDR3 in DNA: TGTGCCAGCAGTCGGTCGGGGGAGCTGTTTTTT.

CDR3 loop: CASTRQGSTYEQYF. CDR3 nucleotides: TGTGCCAGCACAAGACAGGGTTCTACCTACGAGCAGTACTTC. This chain links TRBV2 with TRBJ2-7; 7 nucleotides align to TRBD1. This CDR3 region has 14 residues. The V gene end was trimmed by 7 bases and the J gene end by 2 bases; junction bases not matched to a gene: 8. Germline CDR1 reads SNHLY; CDR2 reads FYNNEI.

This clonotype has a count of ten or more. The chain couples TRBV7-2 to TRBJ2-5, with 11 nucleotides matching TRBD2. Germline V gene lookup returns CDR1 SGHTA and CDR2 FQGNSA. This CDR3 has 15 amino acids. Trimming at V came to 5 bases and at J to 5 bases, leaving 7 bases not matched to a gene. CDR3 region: CASSPPGLAEETQYF. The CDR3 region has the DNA TGTGCCAGCAGCCCCCCGGGACTAGCGGAGGAGACCCAGTACTTC.

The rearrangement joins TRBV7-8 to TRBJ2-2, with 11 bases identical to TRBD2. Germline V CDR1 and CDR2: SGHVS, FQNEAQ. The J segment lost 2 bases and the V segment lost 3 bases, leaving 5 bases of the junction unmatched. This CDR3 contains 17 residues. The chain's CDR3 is CASSLASGRINTGELFF. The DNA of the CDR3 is TGTGCCAGCAGCTTGGCTAGCGGGAGGATAAACACCGGGGAGCTGTTTTTT.

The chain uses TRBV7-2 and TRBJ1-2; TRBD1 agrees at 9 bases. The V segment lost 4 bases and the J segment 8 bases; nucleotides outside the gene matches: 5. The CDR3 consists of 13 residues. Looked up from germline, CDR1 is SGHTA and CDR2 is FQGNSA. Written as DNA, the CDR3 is TGTGCCAGCAGCTCCCACAGGGGGCCCGGCTACACCTTC. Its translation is CASSSHRGPGYTF.

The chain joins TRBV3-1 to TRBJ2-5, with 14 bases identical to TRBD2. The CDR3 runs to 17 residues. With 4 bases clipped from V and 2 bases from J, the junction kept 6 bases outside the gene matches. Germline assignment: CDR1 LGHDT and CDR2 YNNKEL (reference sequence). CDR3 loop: CASSLGTSGSRQETQYF. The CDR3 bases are TGTGCCAGCAGCCTCGGGACTAGCGGGAGTCGGCAAGAGACCCAGTACTTC.

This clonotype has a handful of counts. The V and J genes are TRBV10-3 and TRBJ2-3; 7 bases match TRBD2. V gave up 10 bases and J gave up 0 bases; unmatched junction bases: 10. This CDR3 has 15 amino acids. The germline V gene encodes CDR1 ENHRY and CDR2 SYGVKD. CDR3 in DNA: TGTGCCACCGGGCGCCAGCGGGGAAGCACAGATACGCAGTATTTT. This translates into CATGRQRGSTDTQYF.

The CDR3: CASSQRGFYGYTF. DNA for the CDR3: TGTGCCAGCAGCCAGCGGGGATTCTATGGCTACACCTTC. This chain uses TRBV3-1 with TRBJ1-2; D remains unclear. Per the germline V gene, CDR1 is LGHDT and CDR2 is YNNKEL (reference sequence). Trimming shortened V by 3 bases and J by 4 bases, and 9 bases separated the two germline ends. The CDR3 totals 13 residues.

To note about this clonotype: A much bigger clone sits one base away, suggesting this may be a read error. The CDR3 sequence is CDSSLAGGAYSYEQYF. The CDR3 nucleotides read TGTGACAGCAGCTTAGCCGGGGGGGCCTACTCCTACGAGCAGTACTTC. V gene TRBV7-2 combines with J gene TRBJ2-7; 8 positions agree with TRBD2. The CDR3 runs to 16 residues. CDR1 and CDR2 (germline): SGHTA, FQGNSA.

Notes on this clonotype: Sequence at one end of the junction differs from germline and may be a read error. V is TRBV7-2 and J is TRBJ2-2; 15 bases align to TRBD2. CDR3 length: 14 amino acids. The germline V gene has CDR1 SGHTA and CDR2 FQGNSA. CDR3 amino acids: CASSLGTSGGERFF. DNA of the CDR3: TGTGCCAGCAGCTTAGGGACTAGCGGGGGGGAGCGGTTTTTT.

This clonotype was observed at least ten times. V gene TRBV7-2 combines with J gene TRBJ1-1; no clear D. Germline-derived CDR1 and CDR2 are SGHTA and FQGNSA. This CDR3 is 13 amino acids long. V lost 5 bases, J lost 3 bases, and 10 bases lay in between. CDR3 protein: CASSPDIYTEAFF. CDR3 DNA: TGTGCCAGCAGCCCAGACATTTACACTGAAGCTTTCTTT.

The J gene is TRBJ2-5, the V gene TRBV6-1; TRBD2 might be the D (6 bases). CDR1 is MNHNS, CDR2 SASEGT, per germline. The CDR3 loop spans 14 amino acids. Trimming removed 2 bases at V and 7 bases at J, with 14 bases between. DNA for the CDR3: TGTGCCAGCAGTGAAACGGGCCAGGGAGGGACCCAGTACTTC. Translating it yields CASSETGQGGTQYF.

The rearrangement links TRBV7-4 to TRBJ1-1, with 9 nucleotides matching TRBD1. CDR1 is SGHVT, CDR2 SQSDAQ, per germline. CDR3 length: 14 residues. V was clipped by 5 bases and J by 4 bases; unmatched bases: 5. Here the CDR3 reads CASSHTGGITEAFF. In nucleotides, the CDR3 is TGTGCCAGCAGCCATACAGGGGGCATCACTGAAGCTTTCTTT.

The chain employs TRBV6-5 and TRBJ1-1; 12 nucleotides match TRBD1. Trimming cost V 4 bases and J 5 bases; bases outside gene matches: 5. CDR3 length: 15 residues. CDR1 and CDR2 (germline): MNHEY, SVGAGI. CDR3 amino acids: CASSSPGQGATEAFF. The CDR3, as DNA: TGTGCCAGCAGTTCCCCGGGACAGGGGGCGACTGAAGCTTTCTTT.

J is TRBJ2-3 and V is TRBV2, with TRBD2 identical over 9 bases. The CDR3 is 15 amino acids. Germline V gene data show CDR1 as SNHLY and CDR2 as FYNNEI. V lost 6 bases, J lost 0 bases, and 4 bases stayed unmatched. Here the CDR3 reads CASRELAGSTDTQYF. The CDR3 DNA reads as TGTGCCAGCAGGGAACTAGCGGGTAGCACAGATACGCAGTATTTT.

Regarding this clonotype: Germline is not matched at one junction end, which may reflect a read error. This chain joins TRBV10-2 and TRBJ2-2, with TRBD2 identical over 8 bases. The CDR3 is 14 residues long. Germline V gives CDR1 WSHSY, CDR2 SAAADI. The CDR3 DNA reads TGTGCCAGCAGTACTAGCGGGAACACCGGGGAGCTGTTTTTT. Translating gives CASSTSGNTGELFF.

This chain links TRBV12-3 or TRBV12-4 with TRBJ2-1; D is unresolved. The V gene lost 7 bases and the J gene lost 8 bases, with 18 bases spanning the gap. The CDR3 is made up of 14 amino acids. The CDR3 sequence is CASIPGFPHDEQFF. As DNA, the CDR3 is TGTGCCAGCATCCCGGGCTTCCCTCATGATGAGCAGTTCTTC.

This CDR3 is CASSRGRDKYNTEAFF. CDR3 nucleotides: TGTGCCAGCAGTCGTGGTAGGGACAAATACAACACTGAAGCTTTCTTT. V and J are TRBV6-2 or TRBV6-3 and TRBJ1-1, with D perhaps matching TRBD1 (6 bases). Germline V CDR1 and CDR2: MNHEY, SVGEGT. The V and J ends lost 5 bases and 2 bases respectively, with 18 bases between them. This CDR3 comprises 16 residues.